Described below is a single T cell receptor beta chain sequence and its context. What it binds is not known. The data stem from a study of siplizumab effects on memory and regulatory T cells. Whole-study results and caveats: Just a small share of alloreactive clones was traced back to unstimulated subsets. Memory cells seemed less diverse than naive T cells, which also seemed major contributors to the alloresponse.

This CDR3 spans 12 amino acids. J gave up 6 bases and V 6 bases, and 5 bases lay outside the gene matches. The V gene's germline CDR1 is MNHEY and CDR2 SMNVEV (reference sequence). Assays covered about 10^5 TCR templates per sample. Repertoires were generated with immunoSEQ multiplex PCR, while TCRdb's copy carries only in-frame clones and drops some. The table has 60,000 to 70,000 clones, 88% seen once; the top ten hold roughly 1.7%. The material sequenced was Tregs sorted from blood. The sequence was obtained from a human donor in good health. The chain carries TRBV27 and TRBJ2-7; 7 nucleotides agree with TRBD1. The DNA for the CDR3 is TGTGCCAGCAGAACGACAGGGCTCGAGCAGTACTTC. It translates to CASRTTGLEQYF.